This TCR beta chain came from a study of blood T cell repertoires in COVID-19. Overall study context: Sites in the United States, Italy and Spain provided acute and convalescent COVID-19 samples. PBMCs, B-cell-depleted T cells, or T cells provided the cDNA or gDNA that made up the material.

As for this clone: The sample contains more than one DNA sequence encoding this CDR3.

The CDR3 length is 12 residues. CDR1 is SGHTA, CDR2 FQGNSA, per germline. V gave up 3 bases and J gave up 4 bases, with 4 bases separating them. In the source study's methods: Reference gene primer amplification in the assay estimated nucleated cell counts. Clones were sequenced by immunoSEQ multiplex PCR, and TCRdb holds only the in-frame ones, with some missing. The DNA was the basis for D and trimming; V, J and clone size are from that table. The sample shows some 130,000 clones, around 82% of them seen only once. The chain carries TRBV7-2 and TRBJ1-3; D not certain. Sequenced: peripheral blood. This TCR came from a human donor in a cohort sampled during active COVID-19. CDR3 residues: CASSFTGNTIYF. The CDR3 nucleotides read TGTGCCAGCAGCTTTACAGGAAACACCATATATTTT.